What follows are 32 T cell receptor beta chains derived from one specimen sequenced in a study of cytomegalovirus exposure and HLA in healthy donors (dated by TCRdb to about 2017). Library generation was performed with the immunoSEQ multiplex PCR assay. For the multiplex PCR, a mixture combining 60 forward primers for TCR Vbeta segments and 13 reverse primers for TCR Jbeta segments was used. The clones in this table, taken by TCRdb from immuneACCESS, are in-frame only. Not every clone is retained; where verified, under half of the shortfall comes from an unresolved V gene, and the cause of the rest is unknown. For this sample there are 200,000 to 250,000 clones; 65% to 75% appear just once. The ten largest make up 1.8% of the sample. The sample was PBMCs. These receptors came from a woman in her twenties or thirties in good health and CMV-seronegative.

The J gene is TRBJ1-1, the V gene TRBV19; 10 bases are shared with TRBD1. CDR3 size: 15 residues. V was clipped by 5 bases and J by 6 bases; unmatched bases: 9. Germline CDR1 LNHDA, CDR2 SQIVND (reference sequence). The CDR3 spells CASSPRQGARSEAFF. The DNA of the CDR3 is TGTGCCAGTAGTCCAAGACAGGGGGCGCGATCTGAAGCTTTCTTT.

This clone occurred once. The gene calls are TRBV15 and TRBJ2-7; 10 nucleotides match TRBD2. Germline lookup yields CDR1 LNHNV and CDR2 YYDKDF (reference sequence). Trimming cost V 0 bases and J 7 bases; bases outside gene matches: 6. The CDR3 sequence is 15 residues long. CDR3 residues: CATSRDGLAGEEQYF. For the CDR3, the DNA is TGTGCCACCAGCAGAGATGGTCTAGCGGGAGAAGAGCAGTACTTC.

The chain employs TRBV19 and TRBJ2-4, with a weak D call TRBD2 (5 bases). The CDR3 is made up of 15 amino acids. Trimming pared 4 bases from V and 1 base from J, leaving 11 bases between. The germline CDR1 and CDR2 sequences are LNHDA and SQIVND (reference sequence). The CDR3 reads CASSTGMVAKNIQYF. The CDR3 nucleotides are TGTGCCAGTAGTACGGGGATGGTGGCCAAAAACATTCAGTACTTC.

V is TRBV5-1 and J is TRBJ2-5, with TRBD2 identical over 11 bases. The CDR3 is 16 residues long. V lost 0 bases, J lost 2 bases, and 3 bases stayed unmatched. Germline loops: CDR1 SGHRS, CDR2 YFSETQ. CDR3 bases: TGCGCCAGCAGCTTGGCCGGGACTAGCGGTCAAGAGACCCAGTACTTC. Its translation: CASSLAGTSGQETQYF.

This clone was seen a single time. This chain joins TRBV6-6 and TRBJ2-5; 15 bases are shared with TRBD2. J lost 5 bases, V lost 6 bases, and 4 bases had no gene match. This CDR3 spans 15 amino acids. Germline V gene sequence: CDR1 MNHNY, CDR2 SVGAGI (reference sequence). The CDR3 loop reads CASRGLAGGQETQYF. Written as DNA, the CDR3 is TGTGCCAGCAGGGGACTAGCGGGAGGTCAGGAGACCCAGTACTTC.

As concerns this clone: Other nucleotide sequences in the sample specify the same CDR3. The gene calls are TRBV7-9 and TRBJ1-3, with TRBD1 matching over 7 bases. The CDR3 is 15 amino acids. J gave up 7 bases and V 4 bases, and 10 bases lay outside the gene matches. The germline V gene encodes CDR1 SEHNR and CDR2 FQNEAQ (reference sequence). The CDR3 here is CASSSRDRKGNTIYF. The CDR3 coding sequence is TGTGCCAGCAGCTCGCGGGACAGAAAGGGGAACACCATATATTTT.

The chain is built from TRBV27 and TRBJ2-7; D is unresolved. CDR3 length: 13 amino acids. Trimming pared 2 bases from V and 4 bases from J, leaving 9 bases between. The germline CDR1 and CDR2 sequences are MNHEY and SMNVEV (reference sequence). CDR3 sequence (DNA): TGTGCCAGCAGTTTAGGCAGAATTTACGAGCAGTACTTC. This translates into CASSLGRIYEQYF.

The chain joins TRBV2 to TRBJ2-7; D is possibly TRBD2 (6 bases). Trimming removed 0 bases from V and 2 bases from J, with 11 bases in between. The CDR3 covers 15 residues. Germline V gene data show CDR1 as SNHLY and CDR2 as FYNNEI. CDR3 protein: CASSEAAGPTYEQYF. The CDR3 region has the DNA TGTGCCAGCAGTGAAGCGGCGGGACCCACCTACGAGCAGTACTTC.

J is TRBJ2-2 and V is TRBV29-1; D perhaps matches TRBD2 (6 bases). Per germline, CDR1 SQVTM and CDR2 ANQGSEA. Trimming pared 7 bases from V and 5 bases from J, leaving 8 bases between. This CDR3 has 11 amino acids. The CDR3 DNA is TGCAGCGCAGGGAGGACCGGGGAGCTGTTTTTT. Protein: CSAGRTGELFF.

The V call is TRBV19, the J call TRBJ2-7, with D maybe TRBD1 (5 bases). The CDR3 is 12 residues long. The germline CDR1 and CDR2 sequences are LNHDA and SQIVND (reference sequence). Trimming cost V 10 bases and J 2 bases, with 12 bases left between them. CDR3 bases: TGTGCCACCTCGACAGAAACCTACGAGCAGTACTTC. Protein: CATSTETYEQYF.

The rearrangement joins TRBV7-2 to TRBJ1-2, with TRBD1 as a possible D gene (5 bases). Trimming took off 3 bases at V and 5 bases at J, with 13 bases between the two ends. Germline V gene lookup returns CDR1 SGHTA and CDR2 FQGNSA. The CDR3 runs to 14 residues. CDR3 loop: CASSLHDGGYGYTF. For the CDR3, the DNA is TGTGCCAGCAGCTTGCACGACGGGGGGTATGGCTACACCTTC.

J is TRBJ1-3 and V is TRBV7-9, with 7 positions matching TRBD1. The CDR3 spans 16 residues. Germline CDR1 reads SEHNR; CDR2 reads FQNEAQ (reference sequence). V trimming: 7 bases; J trimming: 0 bases; junction bases outside the gene matches: 9. DNA of the CDR3: TGTGCCAGCACCCGGGGGACAGCTAACTCTGGAAACACCATATATTTT. This gives the protein CASTRGTANSGNTIYF.

In this sample, this clone turned up a few times. The rearrangement uses TRBV6-1 and TRBJ1-4; no clear D gene. CDR1 and CDR2 from the germline V gene are MNHNS and SASEGT. The CDR3 runs 15 residues. The V and J ends lost 0 bases and 8 bases respectively, with 13 bases between them. This CDR3 reads CASSEAPPAGEKLFF. For the CDR3, the DNA is TGTGCCAGCAGTGAAGCCCCGCCGGCCGGGGAAAAACTGTTTTTT.

This clone was seen a few times. The genes are TRBV2 and TRBJ2-5; 7 nucleotides line up with TRBD1. The CDR3 contains 13 residues. J was trimmed by 5 bases and V by 7 bases; bases with no gene match: 7. Per germline, CDR1 SNHLY and CDR2 FYNNEI. In DNA form, the CDR3 reads TGTGCCAGCAAGCCAGGGGGTACTGAGACCCAGTACTTC. Translation: CASKPGGTETQYF.

The chain's CDR3 is CASSLNLNTEAFF. The CDR3 DNA reads as TGTGCCAGCAGCTTGAATCTTAACACTGAAGCTTTCTTT. The V gene is TRBV5-4, the J gene TRBJ1-1; no definite D call. This CDR3 is 13 amino acids long. The germline gives CDR1 SGHNT, CDR2 YYREEE (reference sequence). The ends were cut back, 1 base at V and 2 bases at J, with 6 bases in the middle.

The chain carries TRBV6-1 and TRBJ2-3, with 7 bases identical to TRBD2. Germline values: CDR1 MNHNS, CDR2 SASEGT. The CDR3 sequence is 12 residues long. J gave up 6 bases and V 10 bases, and 7 bases lay outside the gene matches. For the CDR3, the DNA is TGTGCCACCCTCCCCGGGGGGGATACGCAGTATTTT. Its protein is CATLPGGDTQYF.

As concerns this clone: Other DNA sequences from this sample encode an identical CDR3 as well. J is TRBJ2-7 and V is TRBV5-1; D might be TRBD2 (6 bases). Germline lookup yields CDR1 SGHRS and CDR2 YFSETQ. This CDR3 is 12 amino acids long. V gave up 2 bases and J gave up 6 bases, with 9 bases separating them. CDR3 residues: CASSFSGLEQYF. CDR3 sequence (DNA): TGCGCCAGCAGCTTCAGCGGGCTCGAGCAGTACTTC.

This clone is a singleton in its sample. This rearrangement joins TRBV7-2 to TRBJ1-2; a weak D match, TRBD1 (6 bases). Germline CDR1 SGHTA, CDR2 FQGNSA. This CDR3 is built from 15 residues. The V end lost 0 bases, the J end lost 4 bases, and 12 bases lay between the germline ends. This chain's CDR3 is CASSLAPGESYGYTF. The CDR3 DNA is TGTGCCAGCAGCTTAGCCCCAGGGGAGAGCTATGGCTACACCTTC.

The rearrangement links TRBV7-9 to TRBJ2-5, with D maybe TRBD2 (6 bases). Matching the DNA end better, TRBJ2-7 makes the J call doubtful. This CDR3 contains 16 residues. CDR1 is SEHNR, CDR2 FQNEAQ, per germline (reference sequence). CDR3 sequence (DNA): TGTGCCAGCAGCTTAGTCGGAGGGGCCGTTCTCTACGAGCAGTACTTC. This gives the protein CASSLVGGAVLYEQYF.

The J gene is TRBJ1-1, the V gene TRBV7-3; no firm D call. CDR3 length equals 13 residues. Germline V gene sequence: CDR1 SGHTA, CDR2 FQGTGA. The V end lost 1 base, the J end lost 2 bases, and 5 bases lay between the germline ends. The CDR3 sequence: CASSLSSNTEAFF. CDR3 bases: TGTGCCAGCAGCTTAAGTTCAAACACTGAAGCTTTCTTT. The full variable domain, completed using reference TRBV7-3 and TRBJ1-1, is GAGVSQTPSNKVTEKGKYVELRCDPISGHTALYWYRQSLGQGPEFLIYFQGTGAADDSGLPNDRFFAVRPEGSVSTLKIQRTERGDSAVYLCASSLSSNTEAFFGQGTRLTVV.

The rearrangement uses TRBV6-1 and TRBJ2-7, with no clear D. Trimming left V 2 bases short and J 1 base short, with 12 bases between. Germline-derived CDR1 and CDR2 are MNHNS and SASEGT. The CDR3 is made up of 15 amino acids. The CDR3 sequence: CASSEFSPRSYEQYF. DNA of the CDR3: TGTGCCAGCAGTGAATTTTCCCCGCGGTCCTACGAGCAGTACTTC.

The chain has TRBV5-1 and TRBJ2-7; 8 bases agree with TRBD2. Losses at the gene ends were 5 bases for V and 5 bases for J; bases not matched to a gene: 6. The CDR3 has 13 residues. Germline CDR1 is SGHRS and CDR2 is YFSETQ. CDR3 in amino acids: CASSSGGKDEQYF. CDR3 coding DNA: TGCGCCAGCAGTTCGGGGGGGAAGGACGAGCAGTACTTC.

The CDR3, as DNA: TGTGCCAGCAGCGGTAGGACAGGTTACAATGAGCAGTTCTTC. This translates into CASSGRTGYNEQFF. The chain recombines TRBV9 with TRBJ2-1; 7 bases are a match to TRBD1. The trim removed 3 bases at V and 4 bases at J, leaving 4 bases unmatched. This CDR3 has 14 amino acids. CDR1 is SGDLS and CDR2 is YYNGEE in the germline V gene. The full variable domain, rest sourced from reference TRBV9 and TRBJ2-1, is DSGVTQTPKHLITATGQRVTLRCSPRSGDLSVYWYQQSLDQGLQFLIQYYNGEERAKGNILERFSAQQFPDLHSELNLSSLELGDSALYFCASSGRTGYNEQFFGPGTRLTVL.

The V gene is TRBV15, the J gene TRBJ2-7, with 9 bases fitting TRBD1. V shed 0 bases and J 4 bases; nucleotides not matched to a gene: 7. CDR3 length equals 16 residues. Germline V gives CDR1 LNHNV, CDR2 YYDKDF (reference sequence). CDR3 sequence: CATSRDPGQGRYEQYF. As DNA, the CDR3 is TGTGCCACCAGCAGAGATCCGGGACAGGGCCGATACGAGCAGTACTTC.

The J gene is TRBJ2-7, the V gene TRBV5-1, with D possibly being TRBD2 (7 bases). The V and J ends lost 6 bases and 5 bases respectively, with 21 bases between them. Germline values: CDR1 SGHRS, CDR2 YFSETQ. The CDR3 consists of 15 residues. The CDR3, as DNA: TGCGCCAGCACCAAAGGGGGGGGTCGGGCGAACGAGCAGTACTTC. Encoded protein: CASTKGGGRANEQYF.

The chain joins TRBV10-3 to TRBJ2-5; 9 bases match TRBD2. The CDR3 is 15 amino acids. Germline loops: CDR1 ENHRY, CDR2 SYGVKD. Trimming at V came to 0 bases and at J to 5 bases, leaving 4 bases not matched to a gene. The CDR3 sequence: CAISESLAGEETQYF. As DNA, the CDR3 is TGTGCCATCAGTGAGTCATTAGCGGGGGAGGAGACCCAGTACTTC.

Remarks on this clone: At one of its ends the junction is not consistent with the germline gene, which may arise from a read error. The chain combines TRBV27 with TRBJ1-5; no definite D call. The CDR3 consists of 15 residues. Germline lookup yields CDR1 MNHEY and CDR2 SMNVEV (reference sequence). CDR3 bases: TGTGCCAGCAGGGTTCTGGGCCCGCTCAATCAGCCCCAGAATTTT. Translated, it gives CASRVLGPLNQPQNF.

The rearrangement joins TRBV2 to TRBJ1-2; TRBD1 agrees at 12 bases. CDR3 length equals 14 residues. CDR1 and CDR2 from the germline V gene are SNHLY and FYNNEI. With V trimmed by 9 bases and J by 4 bases, 6 bases remained unmatched. The CDR3 protein is CAREEGQGAYGYTF. As DNA, the CDR3 is TGTGCCAGGGAGGAGGGACAGGGGGCCTATGGCTACACCTTC.

The chain joins TRBV14 to TRBJ2-7; the D gene is possibly TRBD2 (6 bases). CDR1 SGHDN and CDR2 FVKESK come from the germline V gene. V was cut by 5 bases and J by 2 bases, with 16 bases left in between. This CDR3 has 15 residues. The CDR3 loop is CASSTRDFLPYEQYF. CDR3 nucleotide sequence: TGTGCCAGCAGCACCCGGGACTTCCTACCCTACGAGCAGTACTTC.

The rearrangement joins TRBV27 to TRBJ1-2; D uncertain. This CDR3 region has 17 residues. Germline V gene sequence: CDR1 MNHEY, CDR2 SMNVEV (reference sequence). With 5 bases removed from V and 6 bases from J, the gap between germline ends came to 25 bases. CDR3 DNA: TGTGCCAGCAGTGATGATTTTGGTCGGGGTCGGAAGGATGGCTACACCTTC. It codes for CASSDDFGRGRKDGYTF.

CDR3 residues: CSAEQGSRDEQFF. CDR3 nucleotide sequence: TGCAGCGCCGAGCAGGGGTCAAGGGATGAGCAGTTCTTC. V and J are TRBV29-1 and TRBJ2-1, with D possibly TRBD1 on 6 matching bases. Germline V gives CDR1 SQVTM, CDR2 ANQGSEA. V was clipped by 7 bases and J by 8 bases, with 18 bases between them. The CDR3 covers 13 residues.

The V and J genes are TRBV7-3 and TRBJ2-3, with 9 bases that match TRBD2. Germline V CDR1 and CDR2: SGHTA, FQGTGA. Losses at the gene ends were 4 bases for V and 6 bases for J; bases not matched to a gene: 17. This CDR3 spans 18 amino acids. In DNA, the CDR3 is TGTGCCAGCAGCTCCCCTGGGGGACTAGCTGACCGGAGGGATACGCAGTATTTT. It yields the protein CASSSPGGLADRRDTQYF.